What follows are 25 T cell receptor beta chains derived from one specimen sequenced in a study of Graves' ophthalmopathy and Graves' hyperthyroidism. The authors amplified TCR beta CDR3 regions, and they did so from RNA transcripts for repertoire sequencing. The first round was an RT-PCR with HTBI primers, and the second round was a multiplex PCR. In TCRdb, the multiplex PCR reads were re-called with MiXCR into one record per CDR3 protein. The sample shows approximately 1.2 million distinct CDR3 sequences, roughly two fifths of them seen only once. Sequenced material: peripheral blood or thyroid tissue (not recorded which). The receptors were gathered from an adult man with Graves' hyperthyroidism.

This clonotype was picked up a small number of times. This sequence joins TRBV4-1 and TRBJ2-7; no clear D gene. CDR3 length: 14 amino acids. Trimming removed 0 bases at V and 0 bases at J, with 6 bases between. Germline V gene lookup returns CDR1 MGHRA and CDR2 YSYEKL. CDR3 region: CASSQDPYSYEQYF. CDR3 nucleotide sequence: TGCGCCAGCAGCCAAGATCCATACTCCTACGAGCAGTACTTC.

The sample holds many counts of this clonotype. CDR3 residues: CASSPRDSTGPPEAFF. The CDR3 nucleotides are TGTGCCAGCAGCCCGAGGGACAGTACGGGCCCCCCCGAAGCTTTCTTT. The V call is TRBV11-2, the J call TRBJ1-1; 7 bases line up with TRBD1. The trim removed 5 bases at V and 8 bases at J, leaving 17 bases unmatched. The CDR3 consists of 16 residues. Per germline, CDR1 SGHAT and CDR2 FQNNGV.

This clonotype was seen repeatedly, ten times or more. The chain is built from TRBV11-2 and TRBJ2-7; 11 nucleotides match TRBD1. This CDR3 comprises 15 residues. Germline CDR1 and CDR2: SGHAT and FQNNGV. J was trimmed by 5 bases and V by 4 bases; bases with no gene match: 7. For the CDR3, the DNA is TGTGCCAGCAGCTCCACCCGGGACAGGGGGGACGAGCAGTACTTC. This encodes CASSSTRDRGDEQYF.

This clonotype was recorded a few times. This chain uses TRBV6-1 with TRBJ1-6; D is unclear. Trimming shortened V by 6 bases and J by 7 bases, and 19 bases separated the two germline ends. Looked up from germline, CDR1 is MNHNS and CDR2 is SASEGT. This CDR3 has 16 amino acids. CDR3 amino acids: CASSQSPGRMNSPLHF. CDR3 bases: TGTGCCAGCAGCCAATCCCCTGGCAGGATGAATTCACCCCTCCACTTT.

V gene TRBV4-3 combines with J gene TRBJ2-7; D remains unclear. Per the germline V gene, CDR1 is LGHNA and CDR2 is YSLEER. The CDR3 is 13 amino acids. Trimming removed 4 bases at V and 3 bases at J, with 10 bases between. The chain's CDR3 is CASSRAVGYEQYF. CDR3 sequence (DNA): TGCGCCAGCAGCCGGGCGGTTGGCTACGAGCAGTACTTC.

This clonotype was observed a few times. This chain connects TRBV9 to TRBJ2-7; D is possibly TRBD2 (5 bases). The CDR3 is made up of 13 amino acids. V lost 4 bases and J 11 bases, leaving 19 bases between the germline ends. Germline V gives CDR1 SGDLS, CDR2 YYNGEE. The CDR3 nucleotides are TGTGCCAGCAGCCCCCCGGGAATTCCATCGGAGTACTTC. Translation gives CASSPPGIPSEYF. Supplemented by reference TRBV9 and TRBJ2-7, the full variable domain reads DSGVTQTPKHLITATGQRVTLRCSPRSGDLSVYWYQQSLDQGLQFLIQYYNGEERAKGNILERFSAQQFPDLHSELNLSSLELGDSALYFCASSPPGIPSEYFGPGTRLTVT.

This clonotype was seen many times. The chain couples TRBV13 to TRBJ2-7; TRBD1 matches at 8 bases. V dropped 5 bases and J dropped 5; count of bases not matched to a gene: 20. Germline CDR1 and CDR2: PRHDT and FYEKMQ (reference sequence). The CDR3 is made up of 18 amino acids. The CDR3 region has the DNA TGTGCCAGCAGCCCCCGAGGACAGGGAGGTGAGATCGGCCACGAGCAGTACTTC. Encoded protein: CASSPRGQGGEIGHEQYF.

A remark on this clonotype: This may be a read error: a much more frequent sequence differs by one nucleotide. The V gene is TRBV29-1, the J gene TRBJ2-7; 7 bases agree with TRBD2. The CDR3 has 14 residues. Germline values: CDR1 SQVTM, CDR2 ANQGSEA. The CDR3 coding sequence is TGCAGCGTTCGGGGCGGGACTACGACCTACGGGCAGTACTTC. Translation gives CSVRGGTTTYGQYF.

The gene calls are TRBV20-1 and TRBJ2-7; D perhaps matches TRBD1 (6 bases). This CDR3 has 15 residues. Trimming cost V 0 bases and J 4 bases, with 16 bases left between them. Germline CDR1 is DFQATT and CDR2 is SNEGSKA (reference sequence). The CDR3 is CSARDPAGTRYEQYF. The DNA of the CDR3 is TGCAGTGCTAGAGATCCGGCAGGGACACGGTACGAGCAGTACTTC.

The chain employs TRBV19 and TRBJ1-5; no clear D gene. In germline, CDR1 is LNHDA, CDR2 SQIVND (reference sequence). V was shortened by 4 bases and J by 6 bases, with 13 bases between the two germline ends. This CDR3 contains 14 residues. The CDR3 is CASSTDRYGQPQHF. CDR3 nucleotides: TGTGCCAGTAGTACGGACCGCTACGGTCAGCCCCAGCATTTT.

This chain links TRBV7-9 with TRBJ1-2, with unresolved D. Per germline, CDR1 SEHNR and CDR2 FQNEAQ (reference sequence). This CDR3 contains 11 residues. Trimming stripped 5 bases from V and 7 bases from J, with 8 bases between. As DNA, the CDR3 is TGTGCCAGCAGCCAGAGTCGTGGCTACACCTTC. Amino acids: CASSQSRGYTF.

This clonotype showed up just a few times. The chain has TRBV7-8 and TRBJ1-5; D gene uncertain. CDR1 is SGHVS and CDR2 is FQNEAQ in the germline V gene. This CDR3 spans 10 amino acids. Trimming shortened V by 4 bases and J by 11 bases, and 6 bases separated the two germline ends. The CDR3 region has the DNA TGTGCCAGCAGCTCCAAGACCCAGCATTTT. Protein sequence: CASSSKTQHF. Based on the CDR3 plus reference TRBV7-8 and TRBJ1-5, the full variable domain is GAGVSQSPRYKVAKRGQDVALRCDPISGHVSLFWYQQALGQGPEFLTYFQNEAQLDKSGLPSDRFFAERPEGSVSTLKIQRTQQEDSAVYLCASSSKTQHFGDGTRLSIL.

Regarding this clonotype: Since a much larger clone is just one base distant, this may be a read error. V usage is TRBV12-3 or TRBV12-4 and J usage is TRBJ2-5; no reliable D call. The CDR3 sequence is 13 residues long. The DNA of the CDR3 is TGTTCCAGCAGTTACCCTTGGGGAGAGACCCAGTACTTC. It specifies CSSSYPWGETQYF.

J is TRBJ1-2 and V is TRBV12-3 or TRBV12-4; 8 nucleotides agree with TRBD1. V shed 1 base, J shed 4 bases, and the junction held 5 bases outside the gene matches. This CDR3 has 15 amino acids. The DNA for the CDR3 is TGTGCCAGCAGTTTAGGACAGGGGATGTTCTATGGCTACACCTTC. Translation gives CASSLGQGMFYGYTF.

CDR3 bases: TGTGCCATCAGCGGAAGTCGGGAGACCCAGCATTTT. Encoded protein: CAISGSRETQHF. The chain carries TRBV10-3 and TRBJ1-5; D is undetermined. Germline values: CDR1 ENHRY, CDR2 SYGVKD. The CDR3 length is 12 residues. Trimming cost V 6 bases and J 11 bases, with 14 bases left between them.

J is TRBJ1-2 and V is TRBV11-1; TRBD1 agrees at 8 bases. CDR1 and CDR2 (germline): SGHAT, FQDESV (reference sequence). V lost 6 bases and J lost 5; bases outside the gene matches: 11. This CDR3 spans 15 amino acids. The CDR3 spells CASRELGQGAYGYTF. CDR3 bases: TGTGCCAGCAGGGAACTCGGACAGGGAGCGTATGGCTACACCTTC.

This rearrangement joins TRBV5-6 to TRBJ2-7; a possible D gene is TRBD2 (6 bases). Germline CDR1 SGHDT, CDR2 YYEEEE. Trimming took off 4 bases at V and 5 bases at J, with 19 bases between the two ends. This CDR3 is 15 amino acids long. CDR3 in DNA: TGTGCCAGCAGCCCCTTTGAGGAGGGCATCCACGAGCAGTACTTC. As protein: CASSPFEEGIHEQYF.

The rearrangement uses TRBV11-2 and TRBJ2-7, with unresolved D. V was clipped by 5 bases and J by 0 bases, with 14 bases between them. The CDR3 has 15 amino acids. Germline V gene data show CDR1 as SGHAT and CDR2 as FQNNGV. The CDR3 coding sequence is TGTGCCAGCAGCCAAATCGAAACCGACTCCTACGAGCAGTACTTC. Protein: CASSQIETDSYEQYF.

J is TRBJ2-5 and V is TRBV12-3 or TRBV12-4; TRBD2 matches 14 bases. This CDR3 region has 18 residues. Trimming removed 7 bases from V and 0 bases from J; junction bases left unmatched: 10. CDR3: CASIPGTSGSGYQETQYF. The DNA for the CDR3 is TGTGCCAGCATTCCCGGGACTAGCGGGAGTGGTTACCAAGAGACCCAGTACTTC.

Note on this clonotype: A read error may be the cause here, since a much bigger clone is one base away. In this CDR3 the conserved last residue, phenylalanine or tryptophan, is missing, so a read error is likely. The chain employs TRBV9 and TRBJ1-6; TRBD1 matches 8 bases. The CDR3 is 15 amino acids. The germline V gene has CDR1 SGDLS and CDR2 YYNGEE. After removal of 0 bases from V and 7 bases from J, the junction contained 3 bases not matched to a gene. CDR3 in amino acids: CASSVAGGMNSPLHL. In DNA, the CDR3 is TGTGCCAGCAGCGTAGCAGGGGGCATGAATTCACCCCTCCACCTT.

At least ten counts were recorded for this clonotype. V is TRBV10-3 and J is TRBJ1-2, with TRBD1 matching 7 bases. This CDR3 has 14 amino acids. The V segment lost 10 bases and the J segment 4 bases; nucleotides outside the gene matches: 12. CDR1 is ENHRY, CDR2 SYGVKD, per germline. The CDR3 DNA follows: TGTGCCAGCGTCCGGGCGGGACAGTTCTATGGCTACACCTTC. It translates to CASVRAGQFYGYTF.

This clonotype was counted a few times. A junction end diverges from the germline sequence, so it may reflect a read error. The rearrangement joins TRBV5-1 to TRBJ2-5, with D possibly being TRBD2 (5 bases). CDR3 length: 13 residues. CDR1 SGHRS and CDR2 YFSETQ come from the germline V gene. The CDR3 region has the DNA TGTGCCAGCGGAACAGAGTACCAAGAGACCCAGTACTTC. Translation gives CASGTEYQETQYF.

This clonotype was seen a handful of times. This chain connects TRBV11-2 to TRBJ2-5; possibly TRBD1 for D (6 bases). The CDR3 has 15 residues. Trimming took 5 bases from V and 1 from J, leaving 14 bases between them. Germline loops: CDR1 SGHAT, CDR2 FQNNGV. The CDR3 sequence is CASSISGQAQETQYF. For the CDR3, the DNA is TGTGCCAGCAGCATCTCGGGACAAGCCCAAGAGACCCAGTACTTC.

There are many counts of this clonotype. This chain connects TRBV14 to TRBJ2-5; D gene uncertain. The CDR3 has 14 amino acids. The germline gives CDR1 SGHDN, CDR2 FVKESK. Trimming took 1 base from V and 2 from J, leaving 8 bases between them. The CDR3 loop is CASSQVQMQETQYF. The CDR3 region has the DNA TGTGCCAGCAGCCAAGTACAGATGCAAGAGACCCAGTACTTC.

In regard to this clonotype: A much larger clone sits a single nucleotide away, making a read error possible. The rearrangement joins TRBV20-1 to TRBJ1-2; tentative D call: TRBD1 (6 bases). This CDR3 has 13 residues. Germline CDR1 DFQATT, CDR2 SNEGSKA (reference sequence). The CDR3 loop is CSAALRGAGGYIF. CDR3 DNA: TGCAGTGCTGCCTTAAGGGGGGCGGGTGGCTACATCTTC.